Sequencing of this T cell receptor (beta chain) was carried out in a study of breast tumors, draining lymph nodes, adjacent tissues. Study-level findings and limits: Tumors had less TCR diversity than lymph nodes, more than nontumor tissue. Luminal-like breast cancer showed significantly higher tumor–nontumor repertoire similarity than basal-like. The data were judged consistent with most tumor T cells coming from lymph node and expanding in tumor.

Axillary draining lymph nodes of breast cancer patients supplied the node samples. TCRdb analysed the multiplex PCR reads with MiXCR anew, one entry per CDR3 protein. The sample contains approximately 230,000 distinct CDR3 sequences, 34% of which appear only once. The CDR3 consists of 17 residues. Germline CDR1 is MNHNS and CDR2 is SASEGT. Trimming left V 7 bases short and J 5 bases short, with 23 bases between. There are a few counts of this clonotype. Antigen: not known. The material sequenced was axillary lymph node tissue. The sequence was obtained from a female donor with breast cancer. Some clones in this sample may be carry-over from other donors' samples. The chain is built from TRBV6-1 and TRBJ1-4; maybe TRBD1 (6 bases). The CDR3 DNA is TGTGCCAGCAAGATCAGCGTCGGGGGGGCCATCAATGAAAAACTGTTTTTT. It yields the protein CASKISVGGAINEKLFF.